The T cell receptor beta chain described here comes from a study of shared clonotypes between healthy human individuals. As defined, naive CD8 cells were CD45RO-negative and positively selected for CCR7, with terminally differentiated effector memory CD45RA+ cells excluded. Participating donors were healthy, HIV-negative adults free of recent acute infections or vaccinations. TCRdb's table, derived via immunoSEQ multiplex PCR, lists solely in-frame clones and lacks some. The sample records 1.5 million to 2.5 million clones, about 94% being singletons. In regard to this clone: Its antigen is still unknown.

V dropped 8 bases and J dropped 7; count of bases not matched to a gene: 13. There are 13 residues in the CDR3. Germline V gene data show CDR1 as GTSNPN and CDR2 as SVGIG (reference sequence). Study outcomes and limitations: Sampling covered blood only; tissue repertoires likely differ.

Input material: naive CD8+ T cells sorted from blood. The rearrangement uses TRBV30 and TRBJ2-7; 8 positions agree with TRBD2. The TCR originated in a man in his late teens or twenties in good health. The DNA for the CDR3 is TGTGCCATTTCTCCCGGGACTAGTCTGGAGCAGTACTTC. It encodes CAISPGTSLEQYF.